Described below is a single T cell receptor beta chain sequence and its context. The sample belongs to a study of blood T cell repertoires in COVID-19. Study information: Researchers got acute and convalescent COVID-19 samples from the United States, Italy and Spain. The cDNA or gDNA used as material had been derived from T cells, B-cell-depleted T cells, or PBMCs.

As originally analysed: Estimated nucleated cell counts came from reference gene primer amplification. Here immunoSEQ multiplex PCR was the method, and the copy in TCRdb shows in-frame clones only, minus some. V, J and clone size reflect that table, while D and trimming were determined from the DNA. This sample has some 130,000 clones; around 85% occur once, and the top ten carry approximately 16%. CDR3 length: 16 amino acids. Germline CDR1 SNHLY, CDR2 FYNNEI. The V gene end was trimmed by 7 bases and the J gene end by 3 bases; junction bases not matched to a gene: 8. This chain joins TRBV2 and TRBJ2-2; 10 nucleotides line up with TRBD1. This receptor was obtained from a woman between 50 and 59 years old with acute or convalescent COVID-19. Material: peripheral blood. The CDR3 region is CASKPGQGFYTGELFF. In nucleotides, the CDR3 is TGTGCCAGCAAACCGGGACAGGGGTTCTACACCGGGGAGCTGTTTTTT. The full variable domain, completed using reference TRBV2 and TRBJ2-2, is EPEVTQTPSHQVTQMGQEVILRCVPISNHLYFYWYRQILGQKVEFLVSFYNNEISEKSEIFDDQFSVERPDGSNFTLKIRSTKLEDSAMYFCASKPGQGFYTGELFFGEGSRLTVL.